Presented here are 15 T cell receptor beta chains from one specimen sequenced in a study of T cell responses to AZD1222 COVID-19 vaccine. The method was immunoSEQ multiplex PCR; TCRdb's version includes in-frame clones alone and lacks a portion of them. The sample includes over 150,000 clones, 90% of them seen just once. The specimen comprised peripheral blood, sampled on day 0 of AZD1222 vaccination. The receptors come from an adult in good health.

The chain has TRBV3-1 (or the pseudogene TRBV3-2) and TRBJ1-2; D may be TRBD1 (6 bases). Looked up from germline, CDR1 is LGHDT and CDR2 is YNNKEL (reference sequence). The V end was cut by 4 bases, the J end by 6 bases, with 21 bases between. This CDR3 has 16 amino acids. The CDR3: CASSPTPQVGGNGYTF. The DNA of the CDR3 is TGTGCCAGCAGCCCCACCCCCCAGGTAGGGGGGAATGGCTACACCTTC.

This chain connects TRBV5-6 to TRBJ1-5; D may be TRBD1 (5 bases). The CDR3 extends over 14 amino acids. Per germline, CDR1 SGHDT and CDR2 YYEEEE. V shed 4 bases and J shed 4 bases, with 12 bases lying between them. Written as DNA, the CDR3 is TGTGCCAGCAGCACCGCACGGGGGAATCAGCCCCAGCATTTT. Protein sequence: CASSTARGNQPQHF.

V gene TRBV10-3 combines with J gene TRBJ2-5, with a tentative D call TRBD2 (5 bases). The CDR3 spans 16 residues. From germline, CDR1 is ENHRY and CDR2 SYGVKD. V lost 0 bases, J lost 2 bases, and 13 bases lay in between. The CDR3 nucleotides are TGTGCCATCAGTGAGTCGGGGAGTCCAACTCAAGAGACCCAGTACTTC. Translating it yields CAISESGSPTQETQYF.

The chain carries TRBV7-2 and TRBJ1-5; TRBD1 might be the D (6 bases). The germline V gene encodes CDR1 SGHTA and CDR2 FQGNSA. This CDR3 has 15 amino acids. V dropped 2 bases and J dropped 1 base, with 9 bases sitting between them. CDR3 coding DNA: TGTGCCAGCAGCTTAACAGGGACCAGCAATCAGCCCCAGCATTTT. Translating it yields CASSLTGTSNQPQHF.

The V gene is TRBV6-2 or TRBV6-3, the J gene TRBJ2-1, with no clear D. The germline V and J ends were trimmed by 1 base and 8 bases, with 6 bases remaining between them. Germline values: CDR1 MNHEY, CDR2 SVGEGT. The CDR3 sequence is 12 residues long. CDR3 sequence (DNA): TGTGCCAGCAGTTACTTTTCGGATGAGCAGTTCTTC. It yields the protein CASSYFSDEQFF.

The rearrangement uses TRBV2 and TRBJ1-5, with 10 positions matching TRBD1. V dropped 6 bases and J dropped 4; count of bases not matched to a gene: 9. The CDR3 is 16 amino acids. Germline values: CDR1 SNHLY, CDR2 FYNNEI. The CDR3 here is CASSPRGTGVNQPQHF. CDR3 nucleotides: TGTGCCAGCAGCCCCCGAGGGACAGGGGTTAATCAGCCCCAGCATTTT.

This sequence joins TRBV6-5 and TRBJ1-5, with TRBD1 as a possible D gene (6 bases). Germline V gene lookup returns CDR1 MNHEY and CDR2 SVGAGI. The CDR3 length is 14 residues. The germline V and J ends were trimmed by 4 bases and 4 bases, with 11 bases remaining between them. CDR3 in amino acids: CASSSPGENQPQHF. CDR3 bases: TGTGCCAGCAGTTCGCCAGGGGAGAATCAGCCCCAGCATTTT.

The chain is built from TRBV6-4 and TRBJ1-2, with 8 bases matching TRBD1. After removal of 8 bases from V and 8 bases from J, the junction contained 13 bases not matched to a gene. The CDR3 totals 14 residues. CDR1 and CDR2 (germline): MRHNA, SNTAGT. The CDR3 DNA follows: TGTGCCAGCCGTCCGACAGGGGATAGAGGCGGCTACACCTTC. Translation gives CASRPTGDRGGYTF.

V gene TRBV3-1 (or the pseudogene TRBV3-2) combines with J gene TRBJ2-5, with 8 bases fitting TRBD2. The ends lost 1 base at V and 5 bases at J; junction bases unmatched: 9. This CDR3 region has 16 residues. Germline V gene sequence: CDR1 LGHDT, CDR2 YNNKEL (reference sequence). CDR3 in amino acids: CASSQGSSGGYETQYF. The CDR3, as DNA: TGTGCCAGCAGCCAAGGGTCCAGCGGGGGCTACGAGACCCAGTACTTC.

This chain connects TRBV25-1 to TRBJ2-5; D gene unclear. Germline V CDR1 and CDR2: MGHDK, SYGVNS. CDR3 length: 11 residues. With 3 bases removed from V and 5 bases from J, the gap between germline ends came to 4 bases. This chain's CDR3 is CASSEGETQYF. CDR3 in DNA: TGTGCCAGCAGTGAGGGGGAGACCCAGTACTTC. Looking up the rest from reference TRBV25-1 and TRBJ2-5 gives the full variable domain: EADIYQTPRYLVIGTGKKITLECSQTMGHDKMYWYQQDPGMELHLIHYSYGVNSTEKGDLSSESTVSRIRTEHFPLTLESARPSHTSQYLCASSEGETQYFGPGTRLLVL.

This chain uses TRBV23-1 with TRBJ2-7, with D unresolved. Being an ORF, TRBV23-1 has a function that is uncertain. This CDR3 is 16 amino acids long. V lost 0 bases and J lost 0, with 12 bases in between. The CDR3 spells CASSQSEHGDSYEQYF. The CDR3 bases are TGCGCCAGCAGTCAATCGGAGCATGGGGACTCCTACGAGCAGTACTTC.

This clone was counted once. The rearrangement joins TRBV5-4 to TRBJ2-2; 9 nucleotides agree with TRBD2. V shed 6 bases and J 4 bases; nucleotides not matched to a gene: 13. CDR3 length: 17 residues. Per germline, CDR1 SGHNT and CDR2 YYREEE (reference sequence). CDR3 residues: CASKYGGGAISTGELFF. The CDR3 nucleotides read TGTGCCAGCAAATATGGCGGGGGGGCCATATCCACCGGGGAGCTGTTTTTT.

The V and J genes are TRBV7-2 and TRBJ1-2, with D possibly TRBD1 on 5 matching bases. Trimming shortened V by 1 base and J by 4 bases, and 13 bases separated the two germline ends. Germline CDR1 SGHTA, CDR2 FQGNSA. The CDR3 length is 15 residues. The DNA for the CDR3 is TGTGCCAGCAGCTTAGGGCCGGGACGGATCTATGGCTACACCTTC. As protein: CASSLGPGRIYGYTF.

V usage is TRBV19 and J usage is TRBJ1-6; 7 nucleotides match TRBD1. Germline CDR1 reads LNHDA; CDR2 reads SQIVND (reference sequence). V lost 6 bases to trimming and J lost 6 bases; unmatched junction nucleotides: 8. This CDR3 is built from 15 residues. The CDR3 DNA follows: TGTGCCAGTAGAGCTGCGACAGGGCTTAATTCACCCCTCCACTTT. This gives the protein CASRAATGLNSPLHF.

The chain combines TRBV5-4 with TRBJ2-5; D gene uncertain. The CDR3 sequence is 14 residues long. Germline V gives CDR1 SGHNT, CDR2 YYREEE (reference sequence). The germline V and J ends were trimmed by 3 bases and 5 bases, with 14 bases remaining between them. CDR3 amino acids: CASSSVSRVETQYF. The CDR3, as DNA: TGTGCCAGCAGCTCGGTTTCCCGGGTTGAGACCCAGTACTTC.